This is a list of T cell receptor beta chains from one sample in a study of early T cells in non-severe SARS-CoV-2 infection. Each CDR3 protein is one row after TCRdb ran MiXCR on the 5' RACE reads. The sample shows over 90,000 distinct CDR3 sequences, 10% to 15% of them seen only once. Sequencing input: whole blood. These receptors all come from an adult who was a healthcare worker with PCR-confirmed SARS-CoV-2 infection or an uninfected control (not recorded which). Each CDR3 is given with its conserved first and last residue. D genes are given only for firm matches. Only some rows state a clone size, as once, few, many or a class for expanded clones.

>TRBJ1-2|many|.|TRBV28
CASSLVQYGYTF
TGTGCCAGCAGTTTGGTCCAGTATGGCTACACCTTC
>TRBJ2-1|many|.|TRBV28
CAGSAGQTKNEQFF
TGTGCCGGTTCCGCGGGACAGACTAAAAATGAGCAGTTCTTC
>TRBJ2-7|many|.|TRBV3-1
CASSQRTYEQYF
TGTGCCAGCAGCCAACGGACCTACGAGCAGTACTTC
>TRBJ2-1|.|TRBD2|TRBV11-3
CASSQSWAGGYNEQFF
TGTGCCAGCAGCCAGAGCTGGGCGGGAGGCTACAATGAGCAGTTCTTC
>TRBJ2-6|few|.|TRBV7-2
CASSFRGANVLTF
TGTGCCAGCAGCTTCCGTGGGGCCAACGTCCTGACTTTC
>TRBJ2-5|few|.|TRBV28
CASSLELRVQETQYF
TGTGCCAGCAGTTTAGAGTTGCGGGTCCAAGAGACCCAGTACTTC
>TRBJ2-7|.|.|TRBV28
CASSLEGSRSYEQYF
TGTGCCAGCAGTTTGGAGGGGTCCCGCTCCTACGAGCAGTACTTC
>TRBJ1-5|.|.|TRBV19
CASQQGLGNQPQHF
TGTGCCAGTCAACAGGGACTCGGCAATCAGCCCCAGCATTTT
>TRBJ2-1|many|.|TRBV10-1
CASRNYPNKGNEQFF
TGCGCCAGCAGGAACTATCCGAATAAGGGAAATGAGCAGTTCTTC
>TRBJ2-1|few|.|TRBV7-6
CASSLSEGYNEQFF
TGTGCCAGCAGCTTATCGGAAGGTTACAATGAGCAGTTCTTC
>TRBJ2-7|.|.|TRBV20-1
CSASERSSYEQYF
TGCAGTGCTAGTGAGCGGAGCTCCTACGAGCAGTACTTC
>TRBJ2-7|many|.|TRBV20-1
CSARDWAGLRLNYEQYF
TGCAGTGCTAGAGATTGGGCGGGCTTACGCCTGAACTACGAGCAGTACTTC
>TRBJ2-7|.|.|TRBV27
CASSYHSRYEQYF
TGTGCCAGCAGTTATCACAGCAGGTACGAGCAGTACTTC
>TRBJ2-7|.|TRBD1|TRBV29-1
CSVVKGQSSYEQYF
TGCAGCGTTGTTAAGGGACAGAGCTCCTACGAGCAGTACTTC
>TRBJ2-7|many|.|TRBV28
CASNEQSAYEQYF
TGTGCCAGCAATGAGCAGAGCGCCTACGAGCAGTACTTC
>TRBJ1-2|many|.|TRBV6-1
CTSQQGPYYGYTF
TGTACCAGCCAGCAGGGACCATACTATGGCTACACCTTC
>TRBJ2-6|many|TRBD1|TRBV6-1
CATGQGGSGANVLTF
TGTGCCACTGGACAGGGGGGCTCTGGGGCCAACGTCCTGACTTTC
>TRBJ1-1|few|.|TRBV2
CASSVQRQTEAFF
TGTGCCAGCAGTGTTCAAAGGCAGACTGAAGCTTTCTTT
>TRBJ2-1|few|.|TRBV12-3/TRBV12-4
CASSFRAANYNEQFF
TGTGCCAGCAGTTTTCGAGCGGCGAACTACAATGAGCAGTTCTTC
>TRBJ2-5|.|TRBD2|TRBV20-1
CSAGPRTSGQETQYF
TGCAGTGCTGGACCGAGGACTAGCGGCCAAGAGACCCAGTACTTC
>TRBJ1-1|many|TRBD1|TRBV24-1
CATSDPAGGTEAFF
TGTGCCACCAGTGACCCGGCAGGGGGGACTGAAGCTTTCTTT
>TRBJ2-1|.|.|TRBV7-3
CASSLDGSINEQFF
TGTGCCAGCAGCTTAGACGGGAGTATTAATGAGCAGTTCTTC
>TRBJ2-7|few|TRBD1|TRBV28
CASSLPGTGGAGTYEQYF
TGTGCCAGCAGTTTACCCGGGACAGGGGGCGCGGGAACCTACGAGCAGTACTTC
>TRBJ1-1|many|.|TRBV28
CASSFQAEAFF
TGTGCCAGCAGTTTCCAGGCTGAAGCTTTCTTT
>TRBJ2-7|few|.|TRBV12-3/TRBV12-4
CASSPHLREQYF
TGTGCCAGCAGTCCCCATCTTCGCGAGCAGTACTTC
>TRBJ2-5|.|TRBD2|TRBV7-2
CASSAMPLAGAETQYF
TGTGCCAGCAGCGCTATGCCACTAGCGGGGGCAGAGACCCAGTACTTC
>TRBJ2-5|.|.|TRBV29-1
CSVRGYQETQYF
TGCAGCGTTCGCGGGTACCAAGAGACCCAGTACTTC
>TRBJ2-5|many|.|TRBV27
CASSPDQRETQYF
TGTGCCAGCAGCCCTGACCAACGGGAGACCCAGTACTTC
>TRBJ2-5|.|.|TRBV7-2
CASTYARAETQYF
TGTGCCAGCACCTACGCACGGGCAGAGACCCAGTACTTC
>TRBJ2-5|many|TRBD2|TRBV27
CATSEREDGTQYF
TGTGCCACCTCAGAGCGGGAGGACGGGACCCAGTACTTC
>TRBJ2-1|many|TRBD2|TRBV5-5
CASSLVGAGDNEQFF
TGTGCCAGCAGCCTCGTGGGAGCGGGAGACAATGAGCAGTTCTTC
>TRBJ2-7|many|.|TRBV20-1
CSAPGRAYEQYF
TGCAGTGCCCCGGGGCGGGCCTACGAGCAGTACTTC
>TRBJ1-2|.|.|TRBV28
CASSPRPSYGYTF
TGTGCCAGCAGCCCCCGACCATCCTATGGCTACACCTTC
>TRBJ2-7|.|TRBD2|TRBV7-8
CASSFEGTILREQYF
TGTGCCAGCAGCTTCGAGGGGACTATTCTTCGCGAGCAGTACTTC
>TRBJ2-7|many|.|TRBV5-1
CASSLVGYGHPPYEQYF
TGCGCCAGCAGCTTGGTCGGTTACGGACACCCCCCCTACGAGCAGTACTTC
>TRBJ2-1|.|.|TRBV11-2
CASSLGRYPSRERYNEQFF
TGTGCCAGCAGCTTAGGCAGGTATCCAAGCCGGGAGAGGTACAATGAGCAGTTCTTC
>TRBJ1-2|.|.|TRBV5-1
CASSLGTIGYLFGYTF
TGCGCCAGCAGCCTGGGGACAATAGGGTATCTATTTGGCTACACCTTC
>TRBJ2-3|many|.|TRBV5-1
CASSSAGITDTQYF
TGCGCCAGCAGCTCGGCCGGCATCACAGATACGCAGTATTTT
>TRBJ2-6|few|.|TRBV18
CASSPGHFPFTGANVLTF
TGTGCCAGCTCACCGGGGCACTTCCCCTTTACCGGGGCCAACGTCCTGACTTTC
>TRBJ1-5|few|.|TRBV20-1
CSASHQPQHF
TGCAGTGCTAGCCATCAGCCCCAGCATTTT
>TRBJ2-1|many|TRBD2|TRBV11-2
CASSLEGLAGGNEQFF
TGTGCCAGCAGCTTAGAGGGACTAGCGGGAGGAAATGAGCAGTTCTTC
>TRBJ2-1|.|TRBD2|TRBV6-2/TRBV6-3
CASSTLAGGRQTHNEQFF
TGTGCCAGCAGTACACTAGCGGGAGGGCGCCAAACCCACAATGAGCAGTTCTTC